A selection of T cell receptor beta chains follows, all from one sample in a study of blood T cell repertoires in COVID-19. Libraries were prepared by immunoSEQ multiplex PCR; TCRdb keeps only in-frame clonotypes and omits some of them. The table includes 150,000 or so clones, approximately 80% detected once. Sample: peripheral blood. Receptor source: a woman older than 75 with active or convalescent COVID-19. Each CDR3 is given with its conserved first and last residue. Each record gives: V gene, J gene, D gene, clone size, CDR3 DNA, CDR3 protein. D genes are given only for firm matches. Only part of the rows carry a size: once, few, many, or a class if the clone is expanded.

TRBV2	TRBJ2-1	.	.	TGTGCCAGCAGTGCGGGGTTCTCCTACAATGAGCAGTTCTTC	CASSAGFSYNEQFF
TRBV15	TRBJ1-2	.	.	TGTGCCACCAGCGTCGGTGGGGGGACTAACTATGGCTACACCTTC	CATSVGGGTNYGYTF
TRBV5-1	TRBJ2-2	.	.	TGCGCCAGCAGCTTGGGGGTCGGGGGAGGACGCAGCACCGGGGAGCTGTTTTTT	CASSLGVGGGRSTGELFF
TRBV4-1	TRBJ1-6	.	once	TGCGCCAGCAGCCAAGATCCGGGGACACCGAATATCGTAAATAATTCACCCCTCCACTTT	CASSQDPGTPNIVNNSPLHF
TRBV15	TRBJ1-4	TRBD1	.	TGTGCCACCAGCAGAGAACGACAGGGGCGTGAAAAACTGTTTTTT	CATSRERQGREKLFF
TRBV19	TRBJ1-5	.	.	TGTGCCAGTAGTAGGACTCACGGCAATCAGCCCCAGCATTTT	CASSRTHGNQPQHF
TRBV19	TRBJ1-6	.	.	TGTACGCCCCTCCACGGAGGGAGCTCCTATAATTCACCCCTCCACTTT	CTPLHGGSSYNSPLHF
TRBV11-3	TRBJ2-5	.	.	TGTGCCAGCAGTACACGGAATGAGGGGACCCAGTACTTC	CASSTRNEGTQYF
TRBV5-1	TRBJ2-7	.	.	TGCGCCAGCAGCACATCACGGGGTTTGACAGGTTACGAGCAGTACTTC	CASSTSRGLTGYEQYF
TRBV5-8	TRBJ2-7	TRBD1	.	TGTGCCAGCAGCTTCGGACAGGGGTCCGACGAGCAGTACTTC	CASSFGQGSDEQYF
TRBV19	TRBJ1-1	TRBD1	.	TGTGCCAGTAGAACAGGGGCCGCGGGTAACTACGCTGAAGCTTTCTTT	CASRTGAAGNYAEAFF
TRBV30	TRBJ2-5	.	few	TGTGCCTGGAGTACTGAAGAGACCCAGTACTTC	CAWSTEETQYF
TRBV11-2	TRBJ1-1	TRBD1	few	TGTGCCAGCAACAACAGGGGACCTGAAGCTTTCTTT	CASNNRGPEAFF
TRBV5-4	TRBJ1-3	.	.	TGTGCCAGCAGCGTACAGGGAAGACTCTCTGGAAACACCATATATTTT	CASSVQGRLSGNTIYF
TRBV30	TRBJ2-7	.	.	TGTGCCTGGGGTGTCAGCGAGCAGTACTTC	CAWGVSEQYF
TRBV10-2	TRBJ2-7	TRBD1	.	TGCGCCAGCAGTGAAGGACAGGGTGGAAAGGGGTACTTC	CASSEGQGGKGYF
TRBV7-2	TRBJ1-5	.	.	TGTGCCAGCAGCTTAGGCAGTGTTAGCAATCAGCCCCAGCATTTT	CASSLGSVSNQPQHF
TRBV13	TRBJ2-3	TRBD2	.	TGTGCCAGCAGCCAAACTAGCGGGGGAACAGATACGCAGTATTTT	CASSQTSGGTDTQYF
TRBV18	TRBJ1-2	.	few	TGTGCCAGCTCACCGGCTGGGGCGGAGAATGGCTACACCTTC	CASSPAGAENGYTF
TRBV19	TRBJ1-2	.	.	TGTGCCAGTAGTATACGGGGCTATGGCTACACCTTC	CASSIRGYGYTF
TRBV6-2/TRBV6-3	TRBJ1-5	.	.	TGTGCCAGCAGTTACCATCATACAGGGAGTTCGTACAATCAGCCCCAGCATTTT	CASSYHHTGSSYNQPQHF
TRBV30	TRBJ2-2	TRBD2	once	TGTGCCTGGAGTGTACTCGGGGGGGCTACCGGGGAGCTGTTTTTT	CAWSVLGGATGELFF
TRBV19	TRBJ1-5	.	.	TGTGCCAGTAGTATAGATCGATCGGGCAATCAGCCCCAGCATTTT	CASSIDRSGNQPQHF
TRBV9	TRBJ1-2	.	.	TGTGCCAGCAGCGTAGGGTTTTCGGATGGCTACACCTTC	CASSVGFSDGYTF
TRBV5-1	TRBJ1-3	.	.	TGCGCCAGCAGCTTGGCCGTCGGGCAAGCCGCCCGATCGGGGGAGCCCTATGGAAACACCATATATTTT	CASSLAVGQAARSGEPYGNTIYF
TRBV5-1	TRBJ2-7	.	.	TGCGCCAGCAGCTTGGTAGGGGAAAAGGGGGAGCAGTACTTC	CASSLVGEKGEQYF
TRBV4-1	TRBJ1-3	.	.	TGCGCCAGCAGCCCAGAGGTTGCCAGGGCTACTGGAAACACCATATATTTT	CASSPEVARATGNTIYF
TRBV7-6	TRBJ2-7	.	.	TGTGCCAGCAGCTCCGTCTCGACAGGCTCCTACGAGCAGTACTTC	CASSSVSTGSYEQYF
TRBV7-3	TRBJ1-2	.	.	TGTGCCAGCAGCCCCGGATCAGGTGGCTACACCTTC	CASSPGSGGYTF